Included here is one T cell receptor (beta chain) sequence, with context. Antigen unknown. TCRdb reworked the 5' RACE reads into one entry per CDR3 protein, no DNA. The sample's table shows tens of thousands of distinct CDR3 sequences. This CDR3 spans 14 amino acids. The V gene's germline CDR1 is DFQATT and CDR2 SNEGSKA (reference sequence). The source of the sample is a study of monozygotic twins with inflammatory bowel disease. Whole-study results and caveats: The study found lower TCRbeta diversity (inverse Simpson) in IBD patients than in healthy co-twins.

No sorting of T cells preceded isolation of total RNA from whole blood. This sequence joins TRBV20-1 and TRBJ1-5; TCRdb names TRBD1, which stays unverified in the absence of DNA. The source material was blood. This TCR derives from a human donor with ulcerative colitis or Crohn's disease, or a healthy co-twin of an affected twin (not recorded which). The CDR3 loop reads CSASPDRVGQPQHF.